These 19 T cell receptor beta chains came from one sample sequenced in a study of T cells after yellow fever vaccination. TCRdb re-derived calls from the 5' RACE reads in MiXCR, one entry per CDR3 protein. There are approximately 120,000 distinct CDR3 sequences in the sample; roughly 6.7% occur only once, and 2% to 3% lies in the top ten. The material was CD4+ T cells sorted from PBMCs, obtained approximately 11 days after the first yellow fever vaccination. All receptors derive from a man between 18 and 35 years old who received the YFV17D yellow fever vaccine.

The chain uses TRBV12-3 or TRBV12-4 and TRBJ2-7; 9 positions agree with TRBD1. Trimming took 5 bases from V and 4 from J; bases not matched to a gene: 6. The CDR3 loop spans 14 amino acids. Here the CDR3 DNA reads TGTGCCAGCAGTAAACAGGGGGCTCAGTACGAGCAGTACTTC. This codes for CASSKQGAQYEQYF.

This clonotype has a count of ten or more. The rearrangement links TRBV3-1 to TRBJ1-1; D remains unclear. This CDR3 has 14 amino acids. V lost 0 bases and J 1 base, leaving 6 bases between the germline ends. Germline V gives CDR1 LGHDT, CDR2 YNNKEL (reference sequence). The CDR3 region is CASSQEGQNTEAFF. CDR3 sequence (DNA): TGTGCCAGCAGCCAAGAAGGCCAGAACACTGAAGCTTTCTTT.

This clonotype was counted at least ten times. The genes are TRBV5-1 and TRBJ2-7; 10 nucleotides line up with TRBD1. CDR1 and CDR2 (germline): SGHRS, YFSETQ. The CDR3 sequence is 13 residues long. V was clipped by 4 bases and J by 6 bases; unmatched bases: 4. DNA for the CDR3: TGCGCCAGCAGCAAGGGGGACAGGGGCGAGCAGTACGTC. Translating gives CASSKGDRGEQYV.

This clonotype showed up many times. V gene TRBV4-2 combines with J gene TRBJ1-1; D is unclear. The V end was cut by 1 base, the J end by 9 bases, with 12 bases between. CDR3 length: 13 amino acids. Germline CDR1 LGHNA, CDR2 YNFKEQ. In DNA form, the CDR3 reads TGTGCCAGCAGCCAAGTAGGGCCGACACAAGCTTTCTTT. This gives the protein CASSQVGPTQAFF.

This clonotype was seen at least ten times. The V gene is TRBV18, the J gene TRBJ2-1, with D perhaps TRBD1 (5 bases). V was clipped by 0 bases and J by 0 bases, with 9 bases between them. The length of the CDR3 is 16 residues. Germline assignment: CDR1 KGHSH and CDR2 LQKENI. In DNA, the CDR3 is TGTGCCAGCTCACCACCGGCAGGGTCCTCCTACAATGAGCAGTTCTTC. This sequence encodes CASSPPAGSSYNEQFF.

The genes are TRBV7-2 and TRBJ2-3, with D perhaps matching TRBD1 (6 bases). Looked up from germline, CDR1 is SGHTA and CDR2 is FQGNSA. The CDR3 totals 14 residues. The V and J ends lost 4 bases and 7 bases respectively, with 15 bases between them. CDR3 region: CASSSLTGVYTQYF. In DNA, the CDR3 is TGTGCCAGCAGCTCCCTGACAGGAGTTTATACGCAGTATTTT.

This clonotype appeared many times. The chain combines TRBV28 with TRBJ1-1; a weak D match, TRBD1 (5 bases). The CDR3 is 15 amino acids. V shed 4 bases and J shed 1 base, with 13 bases lying between them. Germline CDR1 and CDR2: MDHEN and SYDVKM. CDR3 sequence: CASSSPGTENTEAFF. The CDR3 DNA reads as TGTGCCAGCAGTTCGCCCGGGACCGAGAACACTGAAGCTTTCTTT.

This clonotype was observed many times. This sequence joins TRBV5-1 and TRBJ1-2; unclear D gene. V lost 0 bases and J lost 8, with 11 bases in between. CDR1 and CDR2 from the germline V gene are SGHRS and YFSETQ. The CDR3 length is 13 residues. The CDR3 nucleotides read TGCGCCAGCAGCTTGGAAGTCTTCGGAGGCTACACCTTC. Its protein is CASSLEVFGGYTF.

This clonotype was detected many times. The chain has TRBV18 and TRBJ1-2, with a possible D match to TRBD1 (5 bases). CDR1 and CDR2 from the germline V gene are KGHSH and LQKENI. CDR3 length: 15 amino acids. Between the trimmed V and J ends, which lost 0 bases and 2 bases, there was a span of 10 bases. In DNA form, the CDR3 reads TGTGCCAGCTCACCACCGGCCAGGGAGAACTATGGCTACACCTTC. Translating gives CASSPPARENYGYTF.

This clonotype was counted at least ten times. The chain joins TRBV7-3 to TRBJ2-3; no reliable D call. The CDR3 runs 14 residues. The germline gives CDR1 SGHTA, CDR2 FQGTGA. V was pared by 5 bases and J by 4 bases, with 13 bases between. The CDR3 region has the DNA TGTGCCAGCAGCGTTGCCACTGGGGCAGATACGCAGTATTTT. Amino acid sequence: CASSVATGADTQYF.

In its sample, this clonotype was seen many times. V usage is TRBV7-2 and J usage is TRBJ2-5; TRBD1 aligns across 8 bases. The CDR3 is made up of 16 amino acids. V gave up 2 bases and J gave up 5 bases; unmatched junction bases: 10. Germline V gene data show CDR1 as SGHTA and CDR2 as FQGNSA. The CDR3 sequence: CASSLPDRAERETQYF. DNA for the CDR3: TGTGCCAGCAGCTTACCGGACAGGGCTGAGCGGGAGACCCAGTACTTC.

This clonotype was counted many times. V and J are TRBV18 and TRBJ1-2; the D gene is possibly TRBD1 (6 bases). V was clipped by 6 bases and J by 6 bases, with 11 bases between them. The CDR3 runs 12 residues. CDR1 is KGHSH and CDR2 is LQKENI in the germline V gene. CDR3: CASSLDRNGYTF. The CDR3 DNA reads as TGTGCCAGCTCCCTCGACAGGAATGGCTACACCTTC.

This clonotype was seen repeatedly, ten times or more. This sequence joins TRBV7-2 and TRBJ2-5, with no clear D. The CDR3 has 13 amino acids. Germline loops: CDR1 SGHTA, CDR2 FQGNSA. V lost 1 base, J lost 0 bases, and 3 bases lay in between. The CDR3 region is CASSLEYQETQYF. As DNA, the CDR3 is TGTGCCAGCAGCTTAGAATACCAAGAGACCCAGTACTTC.

This clonotype was counted ten times or more. The rearrangement links TRBV7-2 to TRBJ2-5; 8 bases are a match to TRBD1. From germline, CDR1 is SGHTA and CDR2 FQGNSA. This CDR3 is built from 15 residues. The trim removed 4 bases at V and 1 base at J, leaving 5 bases unmatched. The CDR3 sequence is CASSSVTGGQETQYF. DNA for the CDR3: TGTGCCAGCAGCTCCGTTACAGGGGGCCAAGAGACCCAGTACTTC.

This clonotype was observed many times. The chain combines TRBV12-3 or TRBV12-4 with TRBJ1-4; D is uncertain. V shed 2 bases and J shed 7 bases, with 8 bases lying between them. This CDR3 has 13 amino acids. CDR3 amino acids: CASSLNEGEKLFF. CDR3 coding DNA: TGTGCCAGCAGTTTAAATGAGGGTGAAAAACTGTTTTTT.

This clonotype has ten or more counts. The chain couples TRBV5-1 to TRBJ1-4; the D is unclear. The V gene's germline CDR1 is SGHRS and CDR2 YFSETQ. Trimming left V 0 bases short and J 7 bases short, with 4 bases between. The CDR3 has 12 residues. The DNA of the CDR3 is TGCGCCAGCAGCTTGGAAAGTGAAAAACTGTTTTTT. Translated: CASSLESEKLFF.

This clonotype has ten or more counts. The rearrangement links TRBV5-1 to TRBJ2-7; possible D gene TRBD2, 5 bases. CDR1 is SGHRS and CDR2 is YFSETQ in the germline V gene. Trimming removed 4 bases from V and 3 bases from J, with 14 bases in between. The CDR3 has 14 residues. CDR3 nucleotides: TGCGCCAGCAGCCCGGGCGGAGGAAACTACGAGCAGTACTTC. Translated: CASSPGGGNYEQYF.

The sample holds many counts of this clonotype. The chain is built from TRBV12-3 or TRBV12-4 and TRBJ2-3; D not certain. This CDR3 has 12 residues. Trimming shortened V by 2 bases and J by 6 bases, and 6 bases separated the two germline ends. The CDR3 region has the DNA TGTGCCAGCAGTTTACTATCTGATACGCAGTATTTT. Translation gives CASSLLSDTQYF.

With respect to this clonotype: A much larger clone sits a single nucleotide away, making a read error possible. The gene calls are TRBV20-1 and TRBJ2-1, with D maybe TRBD1 (6 bases). The CDR3 sequence is 14 residues long. V lost 5 bases to trimming and J lost 7 bases, with 18 bases between them. The V gene's germline CDR1 is DFQATT and CDR2 SNEGSKA (reference sequence). The CDR3 is CSALSGTHGNEQFF. Here the CDR3 DNA reads TGCAGTGCTCTATCGGGGACACATGGTAATGAGCAGTTCTTC.